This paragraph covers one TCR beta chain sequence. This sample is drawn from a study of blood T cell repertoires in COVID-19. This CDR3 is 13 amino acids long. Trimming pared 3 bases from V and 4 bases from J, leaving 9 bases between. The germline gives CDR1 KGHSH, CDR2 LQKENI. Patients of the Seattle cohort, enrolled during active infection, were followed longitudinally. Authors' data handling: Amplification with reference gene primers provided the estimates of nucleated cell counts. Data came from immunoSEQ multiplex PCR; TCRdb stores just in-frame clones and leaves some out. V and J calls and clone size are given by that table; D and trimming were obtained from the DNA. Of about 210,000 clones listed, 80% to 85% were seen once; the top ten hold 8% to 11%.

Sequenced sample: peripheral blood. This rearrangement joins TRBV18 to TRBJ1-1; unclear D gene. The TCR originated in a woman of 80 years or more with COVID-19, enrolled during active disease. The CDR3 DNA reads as TGTGCCAGCTCACCGGACTGGGGCACTGAAGCTTTCTTT. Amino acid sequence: CASSPDWGTEAFF.